The 8 T cell receptor beta chains listed next were all sequenced from one sample in a study of blood T cell repertoires in COVID-19. Measured with immunoSEQ multiplex PCR; TCRdb has only the in-frame clones, and not every one. The sample includes fewer than 200,000 clones, around 93% seen only once; the top ten take 3.5% to 5%. Sequencing was carried out using peripheral blood. The receptors originated from a woman in her forties or fifties with acute or convalescent COVID-19.

This sequence joins TRBV19 and TRBJ2-1, with TRBD1 matching 7 bases. The ends lost 5 bases at V and 1 base at J; junction bases unmatched: 8. The CDR3 sequence is 16 residues long. Germline-derived CDR1 and CDR2 are LNHDA and SQIVND (reference sequence). CDR3 loop: CASSETGTVSYNEQFF. CDR3 sequence (DNA): TGTGCCAGTAGTGAAACCGGGACAGTGTCCTACAATGAGCAGTTCTTC.

V is TRBV19 and J is TRBJ2-7, with 7 nucleotides matching TRBD1. The CDR3 is 13 amino acids. Germline CDR1 LNHDA, CDR2 SQIVND (reference sequence). Trimming at V came to 5 bases and at J to 2 bases, leaving 3 bases not matched to a gene. The CDR3 reads CASSGDSPYEQYF. In DNA form, the CDR3 reads TGTGCCAGTAGTGGGGACAGTCCCTACGAGCAGTACTTC.

The chain has TRBV30 and TRBJ1-1, with a possible D match to TRBD1 (6 bases). The germline V gene encodes CDR1 GTSNPN and CDR2 SVGIG (reference sequence). The V end lost 7 bases, the J end lost 1 base, and 13 bases lay between the germline ends. CDR3 size: 13 residues. This chain's CDR3 is CAFTETGNTEAFF. DNA for the CDR3: TGTGCCTTCACGGAGACAGGGAACACTGAAGCTTTCTTT.

The chain joins TRBV25-1 to TRBJ2-7; the match to TRBD1 covers 10 bases. Germline CDR1 is MGHDK and CDR2 is SYGVNS. V was clipped by 6 bases and J by 6 bases; unmatched bases: 11. The CDR3 runs 15 residues. The CDR3 DNA follows: TGTGCCAGCAGCAGAGGGACAGGGGTACATGGCGAGCAGTACTTC. Translating it yields CASSRGTGVHGEQYF.

The gene calls are TRBV21-1 and TRBJ2-2; the table gives TRBD2 as D, unverified against the DNA. TRBV21-1 is given as a pseudogene. The CDR3 sequence is 15 residues long. The CDR3 is CASSPVALETGELFF. CDR3 coding DNA: TGTGCCAGCAGCCCAGTAGCACTGGAGACCGGGGAGCTGTTTTTT.

The rearrangement joins TRBV4-2 to TRBJ1-1, with 7 bases matching TRBD1. The length of the CDR3 is 15 residues. The ends lost 1 base at V and 4 bases at J; junction bases unmatched: 6. Germline V gives CDR1 LGHNA, CDR2 YNFKEQ. The CDR3 is CASSQGRGGVTEAFF. CDR3 nucleotide sequence: TGTGCCAGCAGCCAAGGAAGAGGGGGCGTCACTGAAGCTTTCTTT.

The chain links TRBV7-2 to TRBJ2-2; weak D call: TRBD2 (6 bases). CDR1 and CDR2 (germline): SGHTA, FQGNSA. V was cut by 1 base and J by 5 bases, with 14 bases left in between. The CDR3 runs 16 residues. CDR3 sequence (DNA): TGTGCCAGCAGCTTAGGAGGGACCGGGAGAACCGGGGAGCTGTTTTTT. This codes for CASSLGGTGRTGELFF. Full variable domain (outside the CDR3, taken from reference TRBV7-2 and TRBJ2-2): GAGVSQSPSNKVTEKGKDVELRCDPISGHTALYWYRQSLGQGLEFLIYFQGNSAPDKSGLPSDRFSAERTGGSVSTLTIQRTQQEDSAVYLCASSLGGTGRTGELFFGEGSRLTVL.

The chain has TRBV6-2 or TRBV6-3 and TRBJ1-1; possibly TRBD1 for D (6 bases). The germline V gene has CDR1 MNHEY and CDR2 SVGEGT. The CDR3 sequence is 17 residues long. The V end lost 4 bases, the J end lost 0 bases, and 18 bases lay between the germline ends. CDR3 bases: TGTGCCAGCAGTTCTCGTGGCAGGGGACCATTGAACACTGAAGCTTTCTTT. This gives the protein CASSSRGRGPLNTEAFF.